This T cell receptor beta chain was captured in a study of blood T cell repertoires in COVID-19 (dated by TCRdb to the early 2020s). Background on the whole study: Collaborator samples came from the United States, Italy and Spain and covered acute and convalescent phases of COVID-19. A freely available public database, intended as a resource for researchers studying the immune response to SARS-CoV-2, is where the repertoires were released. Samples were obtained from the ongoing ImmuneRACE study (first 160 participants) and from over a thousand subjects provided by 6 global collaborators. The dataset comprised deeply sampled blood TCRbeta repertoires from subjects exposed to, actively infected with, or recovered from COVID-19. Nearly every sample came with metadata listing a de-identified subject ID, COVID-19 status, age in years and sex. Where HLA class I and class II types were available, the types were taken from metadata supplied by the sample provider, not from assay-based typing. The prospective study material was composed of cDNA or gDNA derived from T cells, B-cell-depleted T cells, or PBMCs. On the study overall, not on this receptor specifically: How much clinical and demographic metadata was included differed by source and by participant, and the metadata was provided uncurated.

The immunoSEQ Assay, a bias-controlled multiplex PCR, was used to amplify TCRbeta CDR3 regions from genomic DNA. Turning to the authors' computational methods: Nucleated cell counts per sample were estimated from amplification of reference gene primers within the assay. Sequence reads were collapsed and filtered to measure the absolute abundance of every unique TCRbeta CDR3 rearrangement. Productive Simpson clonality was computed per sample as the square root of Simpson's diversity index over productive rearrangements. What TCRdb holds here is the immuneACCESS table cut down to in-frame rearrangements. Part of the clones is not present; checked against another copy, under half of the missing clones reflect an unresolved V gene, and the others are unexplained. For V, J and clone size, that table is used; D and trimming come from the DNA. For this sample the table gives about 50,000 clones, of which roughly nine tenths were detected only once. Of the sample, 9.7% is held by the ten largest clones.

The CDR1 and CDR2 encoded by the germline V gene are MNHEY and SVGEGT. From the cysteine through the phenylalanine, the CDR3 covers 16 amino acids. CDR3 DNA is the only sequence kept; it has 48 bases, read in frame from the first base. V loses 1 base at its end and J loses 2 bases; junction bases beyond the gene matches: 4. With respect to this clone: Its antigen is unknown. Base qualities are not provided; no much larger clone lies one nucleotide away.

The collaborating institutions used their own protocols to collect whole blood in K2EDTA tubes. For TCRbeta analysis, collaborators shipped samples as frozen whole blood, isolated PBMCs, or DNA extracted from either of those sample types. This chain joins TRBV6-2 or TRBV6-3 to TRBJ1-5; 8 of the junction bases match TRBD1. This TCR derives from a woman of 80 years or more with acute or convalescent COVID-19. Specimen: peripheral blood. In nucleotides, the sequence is TGTGCCAGCAGTTACTTCGTGACAGGGGGCAATCAGCCCCAGCATTTT. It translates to CASSYFVTGGNQPQHF.